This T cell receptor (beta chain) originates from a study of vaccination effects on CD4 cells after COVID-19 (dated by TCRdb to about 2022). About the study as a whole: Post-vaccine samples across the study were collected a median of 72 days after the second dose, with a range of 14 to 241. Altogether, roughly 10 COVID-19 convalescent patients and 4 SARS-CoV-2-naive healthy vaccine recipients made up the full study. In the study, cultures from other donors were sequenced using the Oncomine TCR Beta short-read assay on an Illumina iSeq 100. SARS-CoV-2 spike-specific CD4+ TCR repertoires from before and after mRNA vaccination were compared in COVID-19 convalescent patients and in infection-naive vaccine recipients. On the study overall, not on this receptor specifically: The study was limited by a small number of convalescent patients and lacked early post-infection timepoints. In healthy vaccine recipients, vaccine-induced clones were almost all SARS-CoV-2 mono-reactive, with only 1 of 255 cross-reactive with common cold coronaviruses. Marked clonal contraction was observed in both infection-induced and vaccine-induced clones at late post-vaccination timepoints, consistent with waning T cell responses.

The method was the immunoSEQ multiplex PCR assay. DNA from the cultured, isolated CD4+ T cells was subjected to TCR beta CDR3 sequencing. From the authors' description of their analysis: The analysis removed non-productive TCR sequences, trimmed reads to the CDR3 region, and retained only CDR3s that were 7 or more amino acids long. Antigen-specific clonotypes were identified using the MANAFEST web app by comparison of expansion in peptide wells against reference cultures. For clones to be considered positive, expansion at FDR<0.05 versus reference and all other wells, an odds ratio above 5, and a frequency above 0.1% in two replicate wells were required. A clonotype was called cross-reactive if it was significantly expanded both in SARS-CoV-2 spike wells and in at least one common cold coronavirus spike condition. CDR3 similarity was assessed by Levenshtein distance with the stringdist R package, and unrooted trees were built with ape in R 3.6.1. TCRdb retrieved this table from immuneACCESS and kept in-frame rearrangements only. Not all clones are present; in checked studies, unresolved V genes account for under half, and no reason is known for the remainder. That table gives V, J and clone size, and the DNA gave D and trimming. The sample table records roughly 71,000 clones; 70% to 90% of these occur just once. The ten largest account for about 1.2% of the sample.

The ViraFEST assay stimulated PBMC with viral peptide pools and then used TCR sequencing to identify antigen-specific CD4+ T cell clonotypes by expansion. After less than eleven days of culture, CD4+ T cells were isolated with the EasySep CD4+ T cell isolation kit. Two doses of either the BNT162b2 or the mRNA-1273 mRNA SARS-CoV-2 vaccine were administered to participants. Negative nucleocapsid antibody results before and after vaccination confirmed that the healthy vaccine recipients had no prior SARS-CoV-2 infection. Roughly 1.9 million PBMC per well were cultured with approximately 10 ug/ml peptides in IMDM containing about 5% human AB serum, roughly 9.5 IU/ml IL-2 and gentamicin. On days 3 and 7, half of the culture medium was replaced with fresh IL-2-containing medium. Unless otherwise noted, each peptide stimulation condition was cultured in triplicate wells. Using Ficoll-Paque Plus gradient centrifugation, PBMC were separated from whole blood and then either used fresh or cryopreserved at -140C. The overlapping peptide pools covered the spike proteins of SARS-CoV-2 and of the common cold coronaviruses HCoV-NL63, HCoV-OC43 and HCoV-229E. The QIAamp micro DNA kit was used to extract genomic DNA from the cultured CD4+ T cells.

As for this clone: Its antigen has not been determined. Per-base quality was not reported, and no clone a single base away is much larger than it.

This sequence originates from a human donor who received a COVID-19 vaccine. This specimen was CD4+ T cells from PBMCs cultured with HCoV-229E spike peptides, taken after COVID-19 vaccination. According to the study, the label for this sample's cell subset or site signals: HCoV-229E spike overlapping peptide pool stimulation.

At the DNA level, the sequence is TGTGCCAGCAGCCGTAGTGCGGCGGGCGAAGAGACCCAGTACTTC. Its protein product is CASSRSAAGEETQYF. Recombination joined TRBV7-7 with TRBJ2-5, and TRBD2 may be the D gene, going by 5 matching bases. The germline V gene (reference sequence) provides CDR1 SSHAT and CDR2 FNYEAQ. The junction shows trimming of 5 bases on V and 3 bases on J, plus 16 bases between the germline ends. The cysteine opens and the phenylalanine closes a CDR3 of 15 amino acids. Only the CDR3 DNA is retained, 45 bases long and in frame from the first base. The full variable domain, completed from the reference TRBV7-7 and TRBJ2-5 proteins outside the CDR3, reads GAGVSQSPRYKVTKRGQDVTLRCDPISSHATLYWYQQALGQGPEFLTYFNYEAQPDKSGLPSDRFSAERPEGSISTLTIQRTEQRDSAMYRCASSRSAAGEETQYFGPGTRLLVL.